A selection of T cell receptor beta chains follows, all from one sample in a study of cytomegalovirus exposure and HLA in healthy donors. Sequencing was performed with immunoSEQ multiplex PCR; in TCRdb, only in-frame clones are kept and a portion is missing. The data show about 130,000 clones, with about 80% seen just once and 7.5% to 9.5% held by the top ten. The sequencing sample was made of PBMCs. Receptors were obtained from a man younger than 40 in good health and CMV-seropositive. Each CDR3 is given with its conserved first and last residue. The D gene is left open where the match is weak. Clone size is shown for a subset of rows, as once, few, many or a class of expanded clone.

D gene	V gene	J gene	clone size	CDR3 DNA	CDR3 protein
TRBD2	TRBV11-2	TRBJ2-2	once	TGTGCCAGCAGCTCCGGGACTAGCGGGGGTTATACCGGGGAGCTGTTTTTT	CASSSGTSGGYTGELFF
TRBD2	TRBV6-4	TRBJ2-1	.	TGTGCCAGCAGTGGTAGCGGGGGGGCCCACAATGAGCAGTTCTTC	CASSGSGGAHNEQFF
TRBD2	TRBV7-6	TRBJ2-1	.	TGTGCCAGCAGCTTGGGGGGGGTATACAATGAGCAGTTCTTC	CASSLGGVYNEQFF
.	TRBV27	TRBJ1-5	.	TGTGCCAGCAGTCGGGGGGAGGAGCAGCCCCAGCATTTT	CASSRGEEQPQHF
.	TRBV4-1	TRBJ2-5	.	TGCGCCAGCAGCCAAGTCCCCCTGCAAGAGACCCAGTACTTC	CASSQVPLQETQYF
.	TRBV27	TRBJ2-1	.	TGTGCCAGCAGTTTGCGGATATCCTACAATGAGCAGTTCTTC	CASSLRISYNEQFF
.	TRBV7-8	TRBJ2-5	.	TGTGCCAGCAGCTTAGAGAGGTCGGTCCAAGAGACCCAGTACTTC	CASSLERSVQETQYF
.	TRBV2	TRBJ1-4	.	TGTGCCAGCAGTGGTGCAGGGGAAAAACTGTTTTTT	CASSGAGEKLFF
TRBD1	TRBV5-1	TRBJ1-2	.	TGCGCCAGCAGCTCATATGGACAGGGTGGTAGCTATGGCTACACCTTC	CASSSYGQGGSYGYTF
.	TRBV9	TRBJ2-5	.	TGTGCCAGCAGCGTAGGGACAGCTCAAGAGACCCAGTACTTC	CASSVGTAQETQYF
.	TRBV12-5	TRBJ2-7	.	TGTGCTAGTGGCGTTCGGTTCTGGGGGAGGACTATCGAGCAGTACTTC	CASGVRFWGRTIEQYF